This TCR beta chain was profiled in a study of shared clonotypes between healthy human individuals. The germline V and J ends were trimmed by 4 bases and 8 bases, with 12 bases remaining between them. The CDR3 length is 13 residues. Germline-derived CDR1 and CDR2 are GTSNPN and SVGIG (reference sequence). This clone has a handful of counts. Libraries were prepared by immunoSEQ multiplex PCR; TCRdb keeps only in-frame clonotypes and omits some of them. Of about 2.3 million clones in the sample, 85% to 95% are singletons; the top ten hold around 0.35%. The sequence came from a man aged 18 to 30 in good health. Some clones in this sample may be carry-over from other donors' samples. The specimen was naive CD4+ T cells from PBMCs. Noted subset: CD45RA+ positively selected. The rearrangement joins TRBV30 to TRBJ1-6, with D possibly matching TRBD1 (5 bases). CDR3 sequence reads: CAWMAGSDSPLHF. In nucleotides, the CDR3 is TGTGCCTGGATGGCAGGGAGTGATTCACCCCTCCACTTT.